The 26 T cell receptor beta chains in this list originate from one sample, sequenced in a study of regulatory T cells in long-lasting Graves disease. CDR3-region Arm-PCR and iRepertoire HTBI primers produced the TCR beta libraries. TCRdb fed the multiplex PCR reads into MiXCR, producing one record per CDR3 protein. The table lists some 370,000 distinct CDR3 sequences, approximately 25% of them singletons. Time point described: persistent/refractory GD, antithyroid drugs over 5 years with positive TRAb. Construction of the TCR library relied on RNA isolated from PBMCs. Source: peripheral blood mononuclear cells (PBMCs), taken when the disease was refractory, from a patient treated with antithyroid drugs. These TCRs come from a woman between 40 and 55 years old with Graves disease.

Worth noting for this clonotype: This may stem from a read error, because a much larger clone lies one nucleotide away. Here the CDR3 DNA reads TGTGCCAGCAGCTTAGAGGGGGGACTAGGGAACCCCTACGAGCAGTACTTC. It yields the protein CASSLEGGLGNPYEQYF. The V call is TRBV11-2, the J call TRBJ2-7; the match to TRBD2 covers 8 bases. This CDR3 has 17 amino acids. J lost 2 bases, V lost 0 bases, and 9 bases had no gene match. The germline CDR1 and CDR2 sequences are SGHAT and FQNNGV.

A few counts support this clonotype. This sequence joins TRBV27 and TRBJ1-6; TRBD1 might be the D (5 bases). Deletions cut 4 bases from V and 7 bases from J, with 14 bases between. CDR3 length equals 15 residues. Per the germline V gene, CDR1 is MNHEY and CDR2 is SMNVEV (reference sequence). The CDR3 protein is CASSWGGTPNSPLHF. The CDR3 DNA sequence: TGTGCCAGCAGTTGGGGGGGAACTCCGAATTCACCCCTCCACTTT.

The V call is TRBV2, the J call TRBJ2-1, with D possibly matching TRBD2 (5 bases). The CDR3 is 15 amino acids. Germline loops: CDR1 SNHLY, CDR2 FYNNEI. V lost 3 bases and J 5 bases, leaving 14 bases between the germline ends. The CDR3 is CASSDKSSGNNEQFF. The CDR3 DNA follows: TGTGCCAGCAGTGATAAGAGTTCGGGAAACAATGAGCAGTTCTTC.

This clonotype was seen many times. This sequence joins TRBV10-3 and TRBJ2-5; the D is unclear. Trimming cost V 4 bases and J 4 bases, with 10 bases left between them. This CDR3 spans 13 amino acids. Germline V gives CDR1 ENHRY, CDR2 SYGVKD. The CDR3 coding sequence is TGTGCCATCAGTGGGACCCCTCTAGAGACCCAGTACTTC. Protein sequence: CAISGTPLETQYF.

The V gene is TRBV27, the J gene TRBJ2-2; no firm D call. The germline gives CDR1 MNHEY, CDR2 SMNVEV (reference sequence). V was cut by 4 bases and J by 1 base, with 7 bases left in between. The CDR3 covers 14 residues. Here the CDR3 reads CASSSSMNTGELFF. The DNA of the CDR3 is TGTGCCAGCAGTTCCTCAATGAACACCGGGGAGCTGTTTTTT.

This clonotype was counted only a few times. The J gene is TRBJ1-3, the V gene TRBV6-2 or TRBV6-3; a possible D gene is TRBD1 (5 bases). The germline V gene encodes CDR1 MNHEY and CDR2 SVGEGT. The ends were cut back, 5 bases at V and 0 bases at J, with 11 bases in the middle. This CDR3 spans 15 amino acids. CDR3: CASSRGGVSGNTIYF. The CDR3, as DNA: TGTGCCAGCAGTCGGGGGGGTGTCTCTGGAAACACCATATATTTT.

This clonotype was recorded a few times. The chain uses TRBV7-3 and TRBJ2-2; 11 bases fit TRBD1. This CDR3 contains 16 residues. V lost 4 bases and J lost 4; bases outside the gene matches: 5. CDR1 is SGHTA, CDR2 FQGTGA, per germline. The CDR3 DNA follows: TGTGCCAGCAGCTCCCCCGGGACAGGGGGCACCGGGGAGCTGTTTTTT. This encodes CASSSPGTGGTGELFF.

This clonotype has at least ten counts. J is TRBJ1-4 and V is TRBV20-1; D may be TRBD1 (5 bases). V was shortened by 5 bases and J by 8 bases, with 18 bases between the two germline ends. This CDR3 is built from 14 residues. Germline values: CDR1 DFQATT, CDR2 SNEGSKA (reference sequence). The CDR3 reads CSAVASGQVEKLFF. The CDR3 nucleotides are TGCAGTGCTGTCGCCTCGGGGCAAGTAGAAAAACTGTTTTTT.

This clonotype was detected only a few times. The chain links TRBV19 to TRBJ1-2; D remains unclear. The germline V gene encodes CDR1 LNHDA and CDR2 SQIVND (reference sequence). The CDR3 loop spans 12 amino acids. Deletions cut 3 bases from V and 6 bases from J, with 8 bases between. CDR3 nucleotide sequence: TGTGCCAGTAGTATCCCCTCCGATGGCTACACCTTC. This codes for CASSIPSDGYTF.

V is TRBV7-8 and J is TRBJ2-1; 12 bases match TRBD2. V trimming: 6 bases; J trimming: 5 bases; junction bases outside the gene matches: 5. Germline CDR1 and CDR2: SGHVS and FQNEAQ. CDR3 length: 15 amino acids. The CDR3 loop is CASRSGTSGHNEQFF. The CDR3 DNA is TGTGCCAGCAGATCCGGGACTAGCGGGCACAATGAGCAGTTCTTC.

This clonotype was found a few times. The chain uses TRBV19 and TRBJ2-7; D not resolved. This CDR3 spans 14 amino acids. Trimming took 8 bases from V and 6 from J, leaving 20 bases between them. Germline V CDR1 and CDR2: LNHDA, SQIVND (reference sequence). The CDR3 DNA reads as TGTGCCAGTGCTACAGCCAATCAGGTCTCCGAGCAGTACTTC. Translated, it gives CASATANQVSEQYF.

The chain recombines TRBV10-1 with TRBJ2-2; 9 bases agree with TRBD2. V dropped 3 bases and J dropped 4; count of bases not matched to a gene: 3. CDR1 and CDR2 (germline): WNHNN, SYGVQD (reference sequence). The CDR3 has 15 amino acids. DNA for the CDR3: TGCGCCAGCAGTGACCTAGCGGGATTCACCGGGGAGCTGTTTTTT. The encoded protein is CASSDLAGFTGELFF.

This clonotype occurred a few times. As DNA, the CDR3 is TGTGCCAGCAGCTTAATGGGTTCCCAGTATGGCTACACCTTC. Translating gives CASSLMGSQYGYTF. The genes are TRBV7-2 and TRBJ1-2; D is unclear. V lost 2 bases, J lost 5 bases, and 12 bases lay in between. The length of the CDR3 is 14 residues. Germline CDR1 reads SGHTA; CDR2 reads FQGNSA.

This clonotype was observed at least ten times. V usage is TRBV20-1 and J usage is TRBJ1-5; 11 bases match TRBD1. Trimming removed 3 bases from V and 0 bases from J; junction bases left unmatched: 10. The CDR3 is 18 amino acids. Germline lookup yields CDR1 DFQATT and CDR2 SNEGSKA (reference sequence). The CDR3 loop reads CSASKSWDRGVSNQPQHF. DNA for the CDR3: TGCAGTGCTAGCAAGTCATGGGACAGGGGGGTTAGCAATCAGCCCCAGCATTTT.

This clonotype showed up many times. The chain carries TRBV5-1 and TRBJ1-4; D not resolved. The CDR3 loop spans 14 amino acids. From germline, CDR1 is SGHRS and CDR2 YFSETQ. The ends were cut back, 0 bases at V and 8 bases at J, with 11 bases in the middle. CDR3 protein: CASSLDSTSEKLFF. CDR3 DNA: TGCGCCAGCAGCTTGGATTCTACTAGCGAAAAACTGTTTTTT.

V is TRBV25-1 and J is TRBJ2-3; 10 positions match TRBD1. Germline V gene lookup returns CDR1 MGHDK and CDR2 SYGVNS. The V segment lost 6 bases and the J segment 3 bases; nucleotides outside the gene matches: 24. The CDR3 sequence is 21 residues long. The CDR3 region is CASSKNLGGQGRSHSTDTQYF. The CDR3 DNA is TGTGCCAGCAGCAAAAATCTTGGGGGACAGGGGCGAAGTCATTCGACAGATACGCAGTATTTT.

As to this clonotype: A read error may explain this, as a much larger clone is one base away. This sequence joins TRBV12-3 or TRBV12-4 and TRBJ2-7, with 10 bases lining up with TRBD2. The CDR3 contains 15 residues. Trimming took 6 bases from V and 3 from J; bases not matched to a gene: 8. The CDR3 bases are TGTGCCAGCAGGCCGGGACTAGCGAGAGTCTACGAGCAGTACTTC. Encoded protein: CASRPGLARVYEQYF.

This clonotype occurred many times. This chain connects TRBV15 to TRBJ1-4, with TRBD1 identical over 7 bases. Germline CDR1 reads LNHNV; CDR2 reads YYDKDF (reference sequence). This CDR3 comprises 16 residues. The V and J ends lost 6 bases and 5 bases, in that order; junction bases with no gene match: 12. CDR3 DNA sequence: TGTGCCACCAGACCGAGGATGGACAGGATGAATGAAAAACTGTTTTTT. Its protein is CATRPRMDRMNEKLFF.

This clonotype occurred many times. The chain combines TRBV2 with TRBJ2-2; either TRBD1 or TRBD2 may supply D (5 bases each). Deletions cut 5 bases from V and 5 bases from J, with 9 bases between. Per germline, CDR1 SNHLY and CDR2 FYNNEI. This CDR3 comprises 13 residues. CDR3 in amino acids: CASSPGRTGELFF. CDR3 DNA sequence: TGTGCCAGCAGTCCGGGACGGACCGGGGAGCTGTTTTTT. The full variable domain, rest sourced from reference TRBV2 and TRBJ2-2, is EPEVTQTPSHQVTQMGQEVILRCVPISNHLYFYWYRQILGQKVEFLVSFYNNEISEKSEIFDDQFSVERPDGSNFTLKIRSTKLEDSAMYFCASSPGRTGELFFGEGSRLTVL.

Many counts were recorded for this clonotype. This chain uses TRBV7-9 with TRBJ2-4, with D uncertain. V shed 2 bases and J shed 4 bases, with 15 bases lying between them. This CDR3 spans 16 amino acids. Germline CDR1 and CDR2: SEHNR and FQNEAQ (reference sequence). The CDR3 spells CASSLTAGSMKNIQYF. The CDR3 DNA sequence: TGTGCCAGCAGCTTAACCGCCGGCAGCATGAAAAACATTCAGTACTTC.

This clonotype was detected a few times. The J gene is TRBJ2-1, the V gene TRBV28, with 10 bases aligning to TRBD1. This CDR3 has 15 amino acids. The ends lost 6 bases at V and 6 bases at J; junction bases unmatched: 8. Germline V gene data show CDR1 as MDHEN and CDR2 as SYDVKM. CDR3 nucleotides: TGTGCCAGCAGGCCCGGGACAGGGGAGAGCAATGAGCAGTTCTTC. Translating it yields CASRPGTGESNEQFF.

In this sample, this clonotype turned up a few times. The chain uses TRBV6-1 and TRBJ1-5; 7 positions agree with TRBD1. The V segment lost 6 bases and the J segment 2 bases; nucleotides outside the gene matches: 19. Per the germline V gene, CDR1 is MNHNS and CDR2 is SASEGT. The CDR3 spans 19 residues. The CDR3 DNA follows: TGTGCCAGCAGCCCCGAGTCGAAAAGTAGGGGGCTAGGCAATCAGCCCCAGCATTTT. As protein: CASSPESKSRGLGNQPQHF.

In this sample, this clonotype turned up a few times. The V call is TRBV20-1, the J call TRBJ1-2, with D perhaps matching TRBD1 (6 bases). Looked up from germline, CDR1 is DFQATT and CDR2 is SNEGSKA (reference sequence). Deletions cut 6 bases from V and 2 bases from J, with 19 bases between. CDR3 size: 15 residues. CDR3 sequence (DNA): TGCAGTGCAGGCCCAAGGGGGGTCACCAACTATGGCTACACCTTC. It is translated as CSAGPRGVTNYGYTF.

This clonotype occurred many times. The chain carries TRBV27 and TRBJ1-1; no reliable D call. This CDR3 spans 13 amino acids. Looked up from germline, CDR1 is MNHEY and CDR2 is SMNVEV (reference sequence). V lost 0 bases and J lost 3, with 5 bases in between. CDR3 loop: CASSLSRDTEAFF. CDR3 nucleotide sequence: TGTGCCAGCAGTTTATCGCGGGACACTGAAGCTTTCTTT.

As to this clonotype: In this CDR3 the conserved last residue, phenylalanine or tryptophan, is missing, so a read error is likely. The rearrangement uses TRBV13 and TRBJ1-1, with no clear D. With 2 bases removed from V and 0 bases from J, the gap between germline ends came to 10 bases. The V gene's germline CDR1 is PRHDT and CDR2 FYEKMQ (reference sequence). CDR3 length equals 15 residues. The CDR3 region has the DNA TGTGCCAGCAGCTTAATCGGAGAAATGAACACTGAAGCTTTCCTT. Translated, it gives CASSLIGEMNTEAFL.

This clonotype was recorded many times. The chain combines TRBV28 with TRBJ2-7; 7 positions agree with TRBD2. Germline V gives CDR1 MDHEN, CDR2 SYDVKM. J was trimmed by 0 bases and V by 5 bases; bases with no gene match: 7. The CDR3 totals 15 residues. For the CDR3, the DNA is TGTGCCAGCAGTGGGGGGGGTAAGGCCTCCTACGAGCAGTACTTC. Its protein product is CASSGGGKASYEQYF.